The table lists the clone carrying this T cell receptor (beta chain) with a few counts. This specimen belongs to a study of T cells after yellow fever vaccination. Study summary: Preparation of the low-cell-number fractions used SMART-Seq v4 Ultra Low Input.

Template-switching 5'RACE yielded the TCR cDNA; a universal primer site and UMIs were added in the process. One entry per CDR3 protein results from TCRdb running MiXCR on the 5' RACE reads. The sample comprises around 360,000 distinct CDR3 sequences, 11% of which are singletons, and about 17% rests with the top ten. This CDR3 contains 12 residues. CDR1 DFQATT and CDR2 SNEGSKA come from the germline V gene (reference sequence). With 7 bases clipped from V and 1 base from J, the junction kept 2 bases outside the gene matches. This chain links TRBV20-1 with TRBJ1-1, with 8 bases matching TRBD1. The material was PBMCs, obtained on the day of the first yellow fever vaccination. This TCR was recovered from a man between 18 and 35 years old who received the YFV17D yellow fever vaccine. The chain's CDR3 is CSGGQGNTEAFF. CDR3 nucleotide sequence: TGCAGTGGTGGACAGGGGAACACTGAAGCTTTCTTT.